These T cell receptor beta chains were read from a single sample in a study of cytomegalovirus exposure and HLA in healthy donors. Libraries were prepared by immunoSEQ multiplex PCR; TCRdb keeps only in-frame clonotypes and omits some of them. The sample lists approximately 200,000 clones; approximately 88% were seen once. Sequences were obtained from PBMCs. These TCRs come from a man aged 18 to 35 in good health and CMV-seropositive. Both conserved end residues are part of each CDR3. D genes are given only for firm matches. Size tells how often a clone was seen (once, few, many) or the class of an expanded clone, and some rows leave it out.

clone size	J gene	D gene	V gene	CDR3 protein	CDR3 DNA
.	TRBJ1-4	.	TRBV9	CASSVGEGTNEKLFF	TGTGCCAGCAGCGTAGGGGAGGGCACTAATGAAAAACTGTTTTTT
.	TRBJ1-2	.	TRBV28	CASSFPGAPGYTF	TGTGCCAGCAGTTTCCCTGGGGCGCCGGGCTACACCTTC
.	TRBJ2-7	TRBD1	TRBV5-1	CASKSSRDRFSYEQYF	TGCGCCAGCAAGTCATCCCGGGACAGGTTCTCCTACGAGCAGTACTTC
.	TRBJ1-2	TRBD1	TRBV5-1	CASSDTGVYYGYTF	TGCGCCAGCAGCGATACAGGGGTCTACTATGGCTACACCTTC
many	TRBJ2-3	.	TRBV7-9	CASSPPGSPGDTQYF	TGTGCCAGCAGCCCGCCGGGGTCCCCGGGAGATACGCAGTATTTT
.	TRBJ2-1	TRBD2	TRBV7-2	CASSPRGGENEQFF	TGTGCCAGCAGCCCTCGGGGGGGCGAGAATGAGCAGTTCTTC
.	TRBJ1-1	.	TRBV28	CASRDFRDTEAFF	TGTGCCAGCAGGGATTTCCGGGACACTGAAGCTTTCTTT
.	TRBJ2-7	TRBD1	TRBV29-1	CSVYIPGQGRGVYEQYF	TGCAGCGTTTATATACCGGGACAGGGTAGGGGGGTCTACGAGCAGTACTTC
many	TRBJ2-7	.	TRBV29-1	CSVYGGRSYEQYF	TGCAGCGTTTACGGGGGGCGCTCCTACGAGCAGTACTTC
.	TRBJ2-3	TRBD2	TRBV13	CASSLDPGLAGGSWAAADTQYF	TGTGCCAGCAGCTTAGACCCCGGACTAGCGGGAGGGTCTTGGGCAGCGGCAGATACGCAGTATTTT
.	TRBJ2-3	TRBD2	TRBV29-1	CSAGTSASTDTQYF	TGCAGCGCTGGGACTAGCGCTAGCACAGATACGCAGTATTTT
few	TRBJ2-1	.	TRBV7-9	CASSLAGPYNEQFF	TGTGCCAGCAGCTTAGCGGGGCCCTACAATGAGCAGTTCTTC
once	TRBJ2-7	TRBD2	TRBV10-3	CAISVSLRTSSYEQYF	TGTGCCATCAGTGTCTCCCTAAGGACTAGCTCCTACGAGCAGTACTTC
.	TRBJ1-2	.	TRBV9	CASSVDQGGGYTF	TGTGCCAGCAGCGTAGACCAGGGTGGAGGCTACACCTTC
few	TRBJ2-5	.	TRBV5-1	CASSFFDQETQYF	TGCGCCAGCAGCTTCTTCGACCAAGAGACCCAGTACTTC
.	TRBJ2-3	TRBD2	TRBV7-2	CASSWSGASTDTQYF	TGTGCCAGCAGCTGGAGCGGGGCTAGCACAGATACGCAGTATTTT
.	TRBJ2-7	TRBD2	TRBV5-6	CASSLGLADEGFWEQYF	TGTGCCAGCAGCTTGGGACTAGCGGACGAGGGGTTTTGGGAGCAGTACTTC
.	TRBJ1-3	TRBD1	TRBV9	CASSSTGAGNTIYF	TGTGCCAGCAGCTCTACAGGGGCTGGAAACACCATATATTTT
.	TRBJ2-1	.	TRBV28	CASTLGGKYNEQFF	TGTGCCAGCACCCTGGGGGGAAAATACAATGAGCAGTTCTTC
.	TRBJ2-3	TRBD2	TRBV29-1	CSVLRREGSSTDTQYF	TGCAGCGTTTTAAGGCGGGAGGGGTCTAGCACAGATACGCAGTATTTT
.	TRBJ1-1	.	TRBV7-6	CASSLERRRRLNTEAFF	TGTGCCAGCAGCTTAGAGAGACGGAGGCGGTTGAACACTGAAGCTTTCTTT
.	TRBJ1-2	TRBD1	TRBV25-1	CASSRQGQANYGYTF	TGTGCCAGCAGTCGACAGGGTCAGGCCAACTATGGCTACACCTTC
.	TRBJ2-7	.	TRBV4-2	CASSQGSGTYEQYF	TGTGCCAGCAGCCAAGGGTCAGGGACCTACGAGCAGTACTTC
.	TRBJ2-1	.	TRBV5-1	CASSPNPVPDEQFF	TGCGCCAGCAGCCCGAACCCTGTTCCGGATGAGCAGTTCTTC
.	TRBJ2-7	.	TRBV25-1	CASSEYRQGSGYEQYF	TGTGCCAGCAGTGAATACAGACAGGGTAGCGGCTACGAGCAGTACTTC
.	TRBJ2-1	.	TRBV27	CASSPSSSVYNEQFF	TGTGCCAGCAGTCCGTCTTCTAGCGTGTACAATGAGCAGTTCTTC
.	TRBJ2-1	TRBD2	TRBV27	CASSPQAGSIHNEQFF	TGTGCCAGCAGTCCACAAGCGGGATCGATCCACAATGAGCAGTTCTTC
.	TRBJ1-3	TRBD1	TRBV18	CASSPTTGDTGNTIYF	TGTGCCAGCTCTCCAACGACAGGGGATACTGGAAACACCATATATTTT
few	TRBJ2-7	TRBD1	TRBV6-5	CASTSGQSYEQYF	TGTGCCAGCACCTCGGGACAGTCCTACGAGCAGTACTTC
.	TRBJ1-2	TRBD1	TRBV30	CAWSERDSANYGYTF	TGTGCCTGGAGCGAACGGGACAGTGCAAACTATGGCTACACCTTC
.	TRBJ1-1	TRBD1	TRBV19	CASRAPGTGPEAFF	TGTGCCAGTAGGGCCCCCGGGACAGGGCCTGAAGCTTTCTTT
.	TRBJ2-3	.	TRBV5-1	CASSLVERSTDTQYF	TGCGCCAGCAGCTTGGTTGAGCGCAGCACAGATACGCAGTATTTT
.	TRBJ2-5	TRBD1	TRBV29-1	CSVANRQGETQYF	TGCAGCGTTGCCAATCGACAGGGGGAGACCCAGTACTTC
.	TRBJ1-2	TRBD1	TRBV7-2	CASSWDRKLYYGYTF	TGTGCCAGCAGCTGGGACAGGAAATTATACTATGGCTACACCTTC
.	TRBJ2-1	TRBD1	TRBV4-3	CASSHGTDVSYNEQLF	TGCGCCAGCAGCCATGGGACAGATGTCTCCTACAATGAGCAGCTCTTC
.	TRBJ1-2	.	TRBV13	CASSTRQSGYTF	TGTGCCAGCAGCACACGACAGAGTGGCTACACCTTC
.	TRBJ2-5	TRBD2	TRBV27	CASPFTSGQQETQYF	TGTGCCAGCCCCTTTACTAGCGGGCAACAAGAGACCCAGTACTTC
.	TRBJ2-3	TRBD2	TRBV5-1	CASSPGLAGVSDTQYF	TGCGCCAGCAGCCCTGGTTTAGCGGGAGTTTCAGATACGCAGTATTTT
.	TRBJ2-2	TRBD2	TRBV2	CASTRLAGRNTGELFF	TGTGCCAGCACCCGACTAGCGGGGCGGAACACCGGGGAGCTGTTTTTT
.	TRBJ2-7	.	TRBV9	CASSASLNPGEQYF	TGTGCCAGCAGCGCCTCTCTGAACCCCGGTGAGCAGTACTTC
.	TRBJ2-1	TRBD2	TRBV7-7	CASSSLAGPYNEQFF	TGTGCCAGCAGCTCCCTAGCGGGCCCCTACAATGAGCAGTTCTTC